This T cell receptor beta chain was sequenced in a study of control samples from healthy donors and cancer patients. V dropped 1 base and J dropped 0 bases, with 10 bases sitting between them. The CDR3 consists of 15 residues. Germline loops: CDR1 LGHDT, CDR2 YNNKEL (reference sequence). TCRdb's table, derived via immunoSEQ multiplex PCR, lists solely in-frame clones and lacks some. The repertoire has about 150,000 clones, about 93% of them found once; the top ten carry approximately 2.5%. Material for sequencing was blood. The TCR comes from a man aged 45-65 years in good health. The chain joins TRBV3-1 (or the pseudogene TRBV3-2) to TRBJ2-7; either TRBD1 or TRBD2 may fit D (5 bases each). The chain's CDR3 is CASSQGWGSSYEQYF. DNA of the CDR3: TGTGCCAGCAGCCAAGGGTGGGGGAGCTCCTACGAGCAGTACTTC.